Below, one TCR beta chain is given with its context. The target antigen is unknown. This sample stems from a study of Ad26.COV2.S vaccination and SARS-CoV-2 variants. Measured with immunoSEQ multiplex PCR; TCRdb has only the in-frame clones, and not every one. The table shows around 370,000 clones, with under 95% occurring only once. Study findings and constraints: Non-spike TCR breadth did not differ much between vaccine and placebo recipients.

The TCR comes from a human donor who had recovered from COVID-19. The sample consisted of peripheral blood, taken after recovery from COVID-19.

DNA for the CDR3: TGTGCCAGCAGTTCGGGACCCTACAATGAGCAGTTCTTC. Amino acids: CASSSGPYNEQFF. This sequence joins TRBV12-3 or TRBV12-4 and TRBJ2-1; D assignment may be TRBD1 or TRBD2 (5 bases each). This CDR3 spans 13 amino acids. Trimming stripped 4 bases from V and 2 bases from J, with 6 bases between.